The rows below give T cell receptor beta chains drawn from one sample of a study of shared clonotypes between healthy human individuals. Profiled with immunoSEQ multiplex PCR; TCRdb holds only in-frame clones, not every one. The sample contains about 2.1 million clones, just under 95% of which appear only once. The sequenced material came from naive CD8+ T cells from PBMCs. These receptors were taken from a man in his late teens or twenties in good health. Some clones in this sample may be carry-over from other donors' samples. CDR3s include the opening cysteine and the closing phenylalanine or tryptophan. A D gene is named only where the DNA matches it firmly. Some rows mark clone size as missing; the rest say once, few, many or name a class of expanded clone.

j_call clone_size d_call v_call cdr3_nt cdr3_aa
TRBJ1-2 NA NA TRBV4-1 TGCGCCAGCAGCCAAGATAGTGGCGGTTATGGCTACACCTTC CASSQDSGGYGYTF
TRBJ1-5 NA NA TRBV27 TGTGCCAGCAGTTTGGGCGGCGCGGGACAGCCCCAGCATTTT CASSLGGAGQPQHF
TRBJ2-7 NA TRBD2 TRBV5-7 TGTGCCAGCAGCCGTGGGACTAGCGGGAGGAGTGTCACCGAGCAGTACTTC CASSRGTSGRSVTEQYF
TRBJ2-2 NA NA TRBV9 TGTGCCAGCAGCGTGGGCGGGGAGCTGTTTTTT CASSVGGELFF
TRBJ2-7 NA TRBD1 TRBV28 TGTGCCAGCTCCGGGACAGAACCTTCCTACGAGCAGTACTTC CASSGTEPSYEQYF
TRBJ2-6 NA NA TRBV19 TGTGCCAGTAGTAAGCCGCAGTCTGGGGCCAACGTCCTGACTTTC CASSKPQSGANVLTF
TRBJ2-5 NA NA TRBV6-4 TGTGCCAGCAGTGACGCTGGCGGGACCCAGTACTTC CASSDAGGTQYF
TRBJ2-2 NA NA TRBV5-1 TGCGCCAGCAGCCCCAGGGGAGGGATGCCGAACACCGGGGAGCTGTTTTTT CASSPRGGMPNTGELFF
TRBJ2-1 NA NA TRBV14 TGTGCCAGCAGCCCCGGTCGCTCCTACAATGAGCAGTTCTTC CASSPGRSYNEQFF
TRBJ1-1 NA NA TRBV6-5 TGTGCCAGCAGTTCCGGGCCAAACACTGAAGCTTTCTTT CASSSGPNTEAFF
TRBJ2-3 NA NA TRBV6-5 TGTGCCAGCAGTTACTCGGGGGGAGAGAGGACAGATACGCAGTATTTT CASSYSGGERTDTQYF
TRBJ2-1 NA TRBD2 TRBV6-4 TGTGCCAGCCTAGCGGGACCGGAAGCCAATGAGCAGTTCTTC CASLAGPEANEQFF
TRBJ2-5 NA NA TRBV7-9 TGTGCCAGCAGCTTAGAGGGGGCCCAGTACTTC CASSLEGAQYF
TRBJ2-3 NA NA TRBV29-1 TGCAGCGTTGCTAGGGATACGCAGTATTTT CSVARDTQYF
TRBJ2-3 few TRBD1 TRBV4-3 TGCGCCAGCAGCCAATTGACAGGGGTAGGCACAGATACGCAGTATTTT CASSQLTGVGTDTQYF
TRBJ1-2 NA TRBD1 TRBV28 TGTGCCAGCAGCTTAGACAGGGTTTATGGCTACACCTTC CASSLDRVYGYTF
TRBJ2-5 NA NA TRBV28 TGTGCCAGCAGTTCGGGGGCAGAGACCCAGTACTTC CASSSGAETQYF
TRBJ1-1 NA NA TRBV29-1 TGCAGCGTTGTCGGTGAGAAAATGAACACTGAAGCTTTCTTT CSVVGEKMNTEAFF
TRBJ2-1 NA TRBD2 TRBV7-8 TGTGCCAGCAGCTTAGGGCTCGGGACTACCTACAATGAGCAGTTCTTC CASSLGLGTTYNEQFF